Listed here is a single TCR beta chain. This record comes from a study of OX40 agonist ivuxolimab in advanced cancers. The CDR3 sequence is 11 residues long. The germline gives CDR1 MDHEN, CDR2 SYDVKM. Trimming removed 8 bases at V and 0 bases at J, with 4 bases between. The assay was immunoSEQ multiplex PCR, and TCRdb's table has in-frame clones only and misses some. The sample has tens of thousands of clones, about nine tenths seen once; the top ten hold under 2.5%. The sample consisted of CD4+ or CD8+ T cells sorted from blood, taken in a trial of the OX40 agonist ivuxolimab. The chain combines TRBV28 with TRBJ1-2, with no clear D. The receptor was isolated from an adult with an advanced solid tumor such as melanoma, head and neck, liver or kidney cancer. The CDR3, as DNA: TGTGCCAGCGGGACTAACTATGGCTACACCTTC. Its protein is CASGTNYGYTF.